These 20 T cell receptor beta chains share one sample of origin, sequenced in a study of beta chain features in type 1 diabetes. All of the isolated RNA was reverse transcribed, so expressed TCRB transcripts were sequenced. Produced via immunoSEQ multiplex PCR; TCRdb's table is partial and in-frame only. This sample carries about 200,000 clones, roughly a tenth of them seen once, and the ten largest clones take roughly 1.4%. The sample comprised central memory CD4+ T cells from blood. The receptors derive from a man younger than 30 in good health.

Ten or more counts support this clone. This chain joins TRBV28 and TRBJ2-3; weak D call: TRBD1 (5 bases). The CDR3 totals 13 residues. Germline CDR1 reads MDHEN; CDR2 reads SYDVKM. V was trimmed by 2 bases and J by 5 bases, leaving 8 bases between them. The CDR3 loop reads CASSLQGVDTQYF. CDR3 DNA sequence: TGTGCCAGCAGTTTACAGGGCGTAGATACGCAGTATTTT.

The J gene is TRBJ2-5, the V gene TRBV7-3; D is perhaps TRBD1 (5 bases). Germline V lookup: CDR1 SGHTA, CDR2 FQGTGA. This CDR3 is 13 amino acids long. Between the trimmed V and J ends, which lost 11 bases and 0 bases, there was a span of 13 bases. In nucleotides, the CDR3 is TGTGCCTCCTCCCAGGGAAACCAAGAGACCCAGTACTTC. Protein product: CASSQGNQETQYF. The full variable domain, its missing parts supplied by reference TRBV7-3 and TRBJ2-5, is GAGVSQTPSNKVTEKGKYVELRCDPISGHTALYWYRQSLGQGPEFLIYFQGTGAADDSGLPNDRFFAVRPEGSVSTLKIQRTERGDSAVYLCASSQGNQETQYFGPGTRLLVL.

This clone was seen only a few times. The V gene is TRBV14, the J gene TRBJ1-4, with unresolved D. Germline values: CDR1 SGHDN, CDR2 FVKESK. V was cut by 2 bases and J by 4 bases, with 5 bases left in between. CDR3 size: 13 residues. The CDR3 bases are TGTGCCAGCAGCCAAAGGTTTAATGAAAAACTGTTTTTT. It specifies CASSQRFNEKLFF. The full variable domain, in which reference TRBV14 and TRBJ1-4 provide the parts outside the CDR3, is EAGVTQFPSHSVIEKGQTVTLRCDPISGHDNLYWYRRVMGKEIKFLLHFVKESKQDESGMPNNRFLAERTGGTYSTLKVQPAELEDSGVYFCASSQRFNEKLFFGSGTQLSVL.

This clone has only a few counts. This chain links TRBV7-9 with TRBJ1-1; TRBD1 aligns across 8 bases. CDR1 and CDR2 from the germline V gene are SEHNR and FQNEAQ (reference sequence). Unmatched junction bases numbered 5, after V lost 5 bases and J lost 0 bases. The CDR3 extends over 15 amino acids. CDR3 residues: CASSPRTGLNTEAFF. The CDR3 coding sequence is TGTGCCAGCAGCCCTCGGACAGGGCTGAACACTGAAGCTTTCTTT. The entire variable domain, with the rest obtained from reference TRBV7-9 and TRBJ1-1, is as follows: DTGVSQNPRHKITKRGQNVTFRCDPISEHNRLYWYRQTLGQGPEFLTYFQNEAQLEKSRLLSDRFSAERPKGSFSTLEIQRTEQGDSAMYLCASSPRTGLNTEAFFGQGTRLTVV.

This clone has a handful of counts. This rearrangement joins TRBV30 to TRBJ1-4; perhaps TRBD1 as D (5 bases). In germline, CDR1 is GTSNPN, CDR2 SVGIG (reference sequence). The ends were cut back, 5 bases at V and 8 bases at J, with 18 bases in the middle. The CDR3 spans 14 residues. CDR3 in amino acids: CAWSGGARGEKLFF. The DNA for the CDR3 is TGTGCCTGGTCTGGCGGGGCCCGGGGCGAAAAACTGTTTTTT.

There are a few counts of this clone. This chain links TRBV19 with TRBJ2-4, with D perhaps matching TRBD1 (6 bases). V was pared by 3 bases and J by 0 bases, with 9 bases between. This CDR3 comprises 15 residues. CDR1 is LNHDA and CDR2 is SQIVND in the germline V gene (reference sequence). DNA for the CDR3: TGTGCCAGTAGTATGGACAGACTAGCCAAAAACATTCAGTACTTC. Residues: CASSMDRLAKNIQYF.

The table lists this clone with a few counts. CDR3 loop: CASSLVLQSISYEQYF. CDR3 nucleotides: TGCGCCAGCAGCTTGGTCTTACAGTCTATTTCCTACGAGCAGTACTTC. The chain combines TRBV5-1 with TRBJ2-7, with D unresolved. The CDR3 runs to 16 residues. The V end lost 0 bases, the J end lost 1 base, and 14 bases lay between the germline ends. Germline V gene sequence: CDR1 SGHRS, CDR2 YFSETQ.

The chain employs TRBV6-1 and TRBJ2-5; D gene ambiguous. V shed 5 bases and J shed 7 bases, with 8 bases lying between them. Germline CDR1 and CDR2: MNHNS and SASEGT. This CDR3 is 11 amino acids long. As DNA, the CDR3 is TGTGCCAGCAGTCCCGGCGGGACCCAGTACTTC. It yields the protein CASSPGGTQYF.

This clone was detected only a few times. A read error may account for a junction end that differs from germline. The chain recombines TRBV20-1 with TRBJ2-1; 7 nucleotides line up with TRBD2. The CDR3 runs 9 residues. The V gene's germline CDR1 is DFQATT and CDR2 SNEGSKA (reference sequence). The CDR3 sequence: CSARLATVF. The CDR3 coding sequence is TGCAGTGCAAGACTAGCTACGGTCTTC.

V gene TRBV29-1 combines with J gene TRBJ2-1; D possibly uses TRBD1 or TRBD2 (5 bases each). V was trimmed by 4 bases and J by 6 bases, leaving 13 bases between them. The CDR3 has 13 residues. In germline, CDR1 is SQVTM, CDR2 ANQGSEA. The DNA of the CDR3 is TGCAGCGTTGGTTTCGGGACCCTCAATGAGCAGTTCTTC. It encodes CSVGFGTLNEQFF.

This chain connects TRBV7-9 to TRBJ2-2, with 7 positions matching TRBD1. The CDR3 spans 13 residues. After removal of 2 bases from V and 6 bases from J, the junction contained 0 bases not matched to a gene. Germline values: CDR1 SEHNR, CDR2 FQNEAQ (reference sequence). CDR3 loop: CASSLQGAGELFF. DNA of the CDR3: TGTGCCAGCAGCTTACAGGGGGCCGGGGAGCTGTTTTTT.

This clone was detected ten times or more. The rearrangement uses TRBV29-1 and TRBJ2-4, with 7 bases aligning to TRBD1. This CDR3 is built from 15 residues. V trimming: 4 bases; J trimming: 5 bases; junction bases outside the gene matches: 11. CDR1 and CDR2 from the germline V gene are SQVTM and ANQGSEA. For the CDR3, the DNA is TGCAGCGTTGCGAAGATGACAGGGTGGGAAAACATTCAGTACTTC. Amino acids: CSVAKMTGWENIQYF.

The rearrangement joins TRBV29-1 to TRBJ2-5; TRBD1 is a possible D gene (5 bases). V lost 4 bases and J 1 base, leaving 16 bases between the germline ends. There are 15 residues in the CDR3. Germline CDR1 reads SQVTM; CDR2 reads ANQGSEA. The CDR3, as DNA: TGCAGCGTTGCTACCGCTAAAGGGGCCCAAGAGACCCAGTACTTC. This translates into CSVATAKGAQETQYF.

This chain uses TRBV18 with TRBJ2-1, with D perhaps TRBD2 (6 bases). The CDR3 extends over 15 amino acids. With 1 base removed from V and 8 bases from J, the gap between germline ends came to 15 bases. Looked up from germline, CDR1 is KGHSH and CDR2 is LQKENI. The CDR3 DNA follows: TGTGCCAGCTCACCACTGGCCGGGAGTAGTGATGAGCAGTTCTTC. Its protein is CASSPLAGSSDEQFF.

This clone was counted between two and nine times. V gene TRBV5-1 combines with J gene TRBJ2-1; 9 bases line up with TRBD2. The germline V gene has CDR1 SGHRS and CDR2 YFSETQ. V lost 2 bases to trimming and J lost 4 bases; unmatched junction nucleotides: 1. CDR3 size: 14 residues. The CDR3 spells CASSFAGGYNEQFF. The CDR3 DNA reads TGCGCCAGCAGCTTCGCGGGAGGGTACAATGAGCAGTTCTTC.

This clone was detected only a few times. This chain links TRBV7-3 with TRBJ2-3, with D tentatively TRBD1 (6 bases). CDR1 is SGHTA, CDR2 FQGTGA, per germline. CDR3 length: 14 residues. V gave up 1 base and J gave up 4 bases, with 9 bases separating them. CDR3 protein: CASSLSRGPDTQYF. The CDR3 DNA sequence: TGTGCCAGCAGCTTAAGCAGGGGTCCAGATACGCAGTATTTT.

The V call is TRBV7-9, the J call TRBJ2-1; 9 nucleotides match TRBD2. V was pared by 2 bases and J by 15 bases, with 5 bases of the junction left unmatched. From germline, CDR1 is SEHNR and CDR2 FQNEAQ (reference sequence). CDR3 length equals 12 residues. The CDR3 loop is CASSLLAGPWFF. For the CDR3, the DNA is TGTGCCAGCAGCTTACTAGCGGGGCCATGGTTCTTC.

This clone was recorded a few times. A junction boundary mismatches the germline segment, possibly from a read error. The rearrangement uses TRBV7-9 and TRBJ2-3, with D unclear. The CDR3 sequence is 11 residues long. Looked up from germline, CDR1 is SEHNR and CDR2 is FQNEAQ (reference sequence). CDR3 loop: CASGFTDTQYF. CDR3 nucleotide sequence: TGTGCCAGCGGCTTCACAGATACGCAGTATTTT.

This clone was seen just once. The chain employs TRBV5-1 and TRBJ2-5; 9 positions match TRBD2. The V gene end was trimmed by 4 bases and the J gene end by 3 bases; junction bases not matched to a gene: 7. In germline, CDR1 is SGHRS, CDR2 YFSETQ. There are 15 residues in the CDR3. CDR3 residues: CASSPSGIGKETQYF. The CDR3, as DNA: TGCGCCAGCAGCCCTAGCGGGATCGGCAAAGAGACCCAGTACTTC.

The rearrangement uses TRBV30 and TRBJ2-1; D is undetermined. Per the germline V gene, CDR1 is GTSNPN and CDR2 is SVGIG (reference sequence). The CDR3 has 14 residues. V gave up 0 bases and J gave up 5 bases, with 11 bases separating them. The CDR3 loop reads CAWSVLSPNNEQFF. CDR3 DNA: TGTGCCTGGAGTGTATTGTCTCCCAACAATGAGCAGTTCTTC.